These T cell receptor beta chains were read from a single sample in a study of identifying expanded T cells in peripheral blood. Repertoires were generated with immunoSEQ multiplex PCR, while TCRdb's copy carries only in-frame clones and drops some. The table records some 100,000 clones, about 87% of them present only once. Material: blood. These receptors all come from a person aged 18 to 75 in good health. Both conserved end residues are part of each CDR3. A D gene is named only where the DNA matches it firmly. Expanded clones are given a class, and other clones once, few, many or no size at all.

d_call clone_size j_call v_call cdr3_nt cdr3_aa
. . TRBJ1-6 TRBV29-1 TGCAGCGTTGCAGGGGACGTAAATTCACCCCTCCACTTT CSVAGDVNSPLHF
. once TRBJ2-4 TRBV6-7 TGTGCCAGCAGTTACTCAGTAGGGGAAAACATTCAGTACTTC CASSYSVGENIQYF
TRBD2 . TRBJ2-1 TRBV2 TGTGCCAGCAGGCTAACCTCTAGCGGATTCGAGCAGTTCTTC CASRLTSSGFEQFF
. . TRBJ2-1 TRBV9 TGTGCCAGCAGCCCCTTGGCGGGGACCTACAATGAGCAGTTCTTC CASSPLAGTYNEQFF
. . TRBJ1-4 TRBV25-1 TGTGCCTCGGCCCGGGGAGGGAGGGAAAAACTGTTTTTT CASARGGREKLFF
. . TRBJ1-1 TRBV15 TGTGCCACCAGCAGAGAAGGCAGGGAGGGTATAGCTTTCTTT CATSREGREGIAFF
TRBD2 . TRBJ2-2 TRBV2 TGTGCCAGCAGATCCGGGACTAGCGGGAGGGTAACCGGGGAGCTGTTTTTT CASRSGTSGRVTGELFF
. . TRBJ2-3 TRBV7-2 TGTGCCAGCAGCTTAGGGGGGGCTGGAGATACGCAGTATTTT CASSLGGAGDTQYF
TRBD2 . TRBJ2-3 TRBV7-8 TGTGCCAGCAGCCCGAGTGCTAGCGGGAGCCTTCATACGCAGTATTTT CASSPSASGSLHTQYF
. . TRBJ2-7 TRBV6-6 TGTGCCAGCAGTTATAGGCAGGACGCCTACGAGCAGTACTTC CASSYRQDAYEQYF
TRBD1 . TRBJ2-1 TRBV5-1 TGCGCCAGCAGCTTGGGACAGGGCTCCTACAATGAGCAGTTCTTC CASSLGQGSYNEQFF
TRBD1 few TRBJ2-5 TRBV7-8 TGTGCCAGCAGCCCAGCGGCCAGGGGGCAAAGTGGGAAAGAGACCCAGTACTTC CASSPAARGQSGKETQYF
. . TRBJ2-2 TRBV19 TGTGCCAGTAGGGGGCGAAGAACGAACACCGGGGAGCTGTTTTTT CASRGRRTNTGELFF
TRBD2 . TRBJ2-5 TRBV27 TGTGCCAGCAGACCGTCATTGGGAGGGCCCGGAGAGACCCAGTACTTC CASRPSLGGPGETQYF
. . TRBJ2-7 TRBV6-1 TGTGCCGGCGGAAGGGGCTACGAGCAGTACTTC CAGGRGYEQYF
. . TRBJ1-4 TRBV11-2 TGTGCCAGCAGCTTAGCACTACCGGGACATTCCGAAAAACTGTTTTTT CASSLALPGHSEKLFF
. . TRBJ2-2 TRBV7-2 TGTGCCAGCAGCCCCAGGTTGGGGCGTACCGGGGAGCTGTTTTTT CASSPRLGRTGELFF
. few TRBJ2-7 TRBV18 TGTGCCAGCTCACCCGGACAGCACTACGAGCAGTACTTC CASSPGQHYEQYF
. . TRBJ2-5 TRBV15 TGTGCCACCAGCAGAGGATTGAGTTCCCAAGAGACCCAGTACTTC CATSRGLSSQETQYF
TRBD1 . TRBJ2-1 TRBV4-1 TGCGCCAGCAGCCTCCGACAGGGGCGGAATGAGCAGTTCTTC CASSLRQGRNEQFF
TRBD1 once TRBJ1-5 TRBV6-6 TGTGCCAGCAGTTACTCGACTGGGACAGGCAATCAGCCCCAGCATTTT CASSYSTGTGNQPQHF
. . TRBJ1-1 TRBV4-3 TGCGCCAGCAGCCAGTTGGGGGTCCGAAACACTGAAGCTTTCTTT CASSQLGVRNTEAFF
. . TRBJ2-7 TRBV11-2 TGTGCCAGCAGTTTCTCCGGCTCCTACGAGCAGTACTTC CASSFSGSYEQYF
. . TRBJ1-1 TRBV25-1 TGTGCCAGCAGTGACTCGGGAACCGAAGCTTTCTTT CASSDSGTEAFF
. . TRBJ2-5 TRBV19 TGTGCCAGTAGCTCACCTAAACAAGAGACCCAGTACTTC CASSSPKQETQYF
. once TRBJ1-2 TRBV2 TGTGCCAGCAGTGGACAGCCGAACTATGGCTACACCTTC CASSGQPNYGYTF
. . TRBJ2-7 TRBV6-1 TGTGCCAGCTCCCAGCCCGAAACCTACGAGCAGTACTTC CASSQPETYEQYF
. . TRBJ1-5 TRBV10-1 TGCGCCAGCAGTGAGAACACGAATCAGCCCCAGCATTTT CASSENTNQPQHF
. . TRBJ1-2 TRBV5-1 TGCGCCAGCAGCTTACCGCCGAACTATGGCTACACCTTC CASSLPPNYGYTF
. . TRBJ2-7 TRBV6-1 TGTGCCAGCAGTGGAGAGTACGAGCAGTACTTC CASSGEYEQYF
. . TRBJ2-3 TRBV11-2 TGTGCCAGCAGCTTAGGGGGACTCTCAGATACGCAGTATTTT CASSLGGLSDTQYF
. . TRBJ2-7 TRBV19 TGTGCCAGTAGTCGACAAGAAGGCGGGGAGAACGAGCAGTACTTC CASSRQEGGENEQYF
. . TRBJ2-6 TRBV19 TGTGCCAGTATGCGAGGACGCTCTGGGGCCAACGTCCTGACTTTC CASMRGRSGANVLTF
. . TRBJ2-1 TRBV28 TGTGCCAGCAGTTCAACTCGACCTGCCAAAAGGGGTGAGCAGTTCTTC CASSSTRPAKRGEQFF
TRBD1 . TRBJ2-7 TRBV6-6 TGTGCCATCAGTTACAGGGGCGAGCAGTACTTC CAISYRGEQYF
TRBD1 . TRBJ1-1 TRBV6-5 TGTGCCAGCAGTTCCCTTGGGACAGGGAGGAACACTGAAGCTTTCTTT CASSSLGTGRNTEAFF
. . TRBJ1-2 TRBV4-2 TGTGCCAGCAGCCAAGAGAGAGGAGGGTCAGACTATGGCTACACCTTC CASSQERGGSDYGYTF
. . TRBJ2-5 TRBV7-8 TGTGCCAGCAGCTTATTCACGGAGACCCAGTACTTC CASSLFTETQYF
. . TRBJ2-5 TRBV6-1 TGTGCCGGGGGGCGCGCGGGGATCCTTAAAGAGACCCAGTACTTC CAGGRAGILKETQYF
TRBD1 . TRBJ2-1 TRBV7-3 TGTGCCAGCAGCTTACGACAGGGGGTGGATGAGCAGTTCTTC CASSLRQGVDEQFF
. . TRBJ1-2 TRBV5-1 TGCGCCAGCAGCAAAGGACACGACTATGGCTACACCTTC CASSKGHDYGYTF
. . TRBJ1-2 TRBV6-5 TGTGCCAGCAGGGGGGGCGCGATCGGTGGCTACACCTTC CASRGGAIGGYTF
. . TRBJ1-1 TRBV6-1 TGTGCCAGCATAGAAGACCTGAACACTGAAGCTTTCTTT CASIEDLNTEAFF
TRBD2 . TRBJ2-5 TRBV28 TGTGCCAGCAGCACCGGGGGAGGGCTTCAAGAGACCCAGTACTTC CASSTGGGLQETQYF
. once TRBJ1-2 TRBV5-8 TGTGCCAGCAGCTTGGCGGGATTCGGGGAAAACTATGGCTACACCTTC CASSLAGFGENYGYTF
TRBD1 . TRBJ2-7 TRBV6-1 TGTGCCAGCAGTGGGGACAGGGCGGCCGACTCCTACGAGCAGTACTTC CASSGDRAADSYEQYF
. . TRBJ2-5 TRBV15 TGTGCCACCAACGGCGGGTGGGATCCCGAGACCCAGTACTTC CATNGGWDPETQYF
TRBD2 . TRBJ2-3 TRBV19 TGTGCCAGTAGTATAGAGGGGGCTAGCGGGAGCCGCACAGATACGCAGTATTTT CASSIEGASGSRTDTQYF
. . TRBJ1-5 TRBV27 TGTGCCAGCAGTTTATCGTTGAAGGAACAGCCCCAGCATTTT CASSLSLKEQPQHF
. . TRBJ2-7 TRBV29-1 TGCAGCGCGGGCGGCAGGTCGAGATACGAGCAGTACTTC CSAGGRSRYEQYF
TRBD2 . TRBJ2-5 TRBV7-8 TGTGCCAGCAGCCTAAGGGCTAGCGGGTGGCGGGGAGAGACCCAGTACTTC CASSLRASGWRGETQYF
. . TRBJ1-5 TRBV4-1 TGCGCCAGCAGCCAGGAACAGGGTTTCCAGCCCCAGCATTTT CASSQEQGFQPQHF
TRBD2 . TRBJ2-5 TRBV27 TGTGCCAGCAACCCAGTCCCGGGACTAGCGGGAGTGTCGGTAGAGACCCAGTACTTC CASNPVPGLAGVSVETQYF
TRBD2 . TRBJ2-1 TRBV28 TGTGCCAGCAGCCCGGGACTAGTATACAATGAGCAGTTCTTC CASSPGLVYNEQFF
. . TRBJ2-5 TRBV2 TGTGCCAGCAGGGTGCTGGGCAGGGCCCGGGGGGAGACCCAGTACTTC CASRVLGRARGETQYF
. . TRBJ2-1 TRBV20-1 TGCAGTGCTACAGGACGGGAGCAGTTCTTC CSATGREQFF
. . TRBJ1-4 TRBV7-9 TGTGCCAGCAGCCCCCGGGTGGGGGCTAATGAAAAACTGTTTTTT CASSPRVGANEKLFF
TRBD2 . TRBJ2-1 TRBV4-3 TGCGCCAGCAGTCGAACCTTAGCGGGGACCAAGGATGAGCAGTTCTTC CASSRTLAGTKDEQFF
TRBD1 . TRBJ1-5 TRBV28 TGTGCCAGCCACCGACAGGGGGGTCAGCCCCAGCATTTT CASHRQGGQPQHF